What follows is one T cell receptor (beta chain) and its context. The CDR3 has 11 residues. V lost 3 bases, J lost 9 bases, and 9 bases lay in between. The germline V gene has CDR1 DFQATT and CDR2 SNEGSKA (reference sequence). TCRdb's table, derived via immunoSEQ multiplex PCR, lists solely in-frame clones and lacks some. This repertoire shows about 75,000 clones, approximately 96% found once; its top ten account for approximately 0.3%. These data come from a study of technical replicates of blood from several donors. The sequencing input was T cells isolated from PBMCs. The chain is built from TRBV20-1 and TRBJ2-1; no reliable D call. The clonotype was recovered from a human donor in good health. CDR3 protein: CSASDLAEQFF. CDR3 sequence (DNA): TGCAGTGCTAGTGATTTAGCTGAGCAGTTCTTC.